These 28 T cell receptor beta chains came from one sample sequenced in a study of blood T cell repertoires in COVID-19. Sequenced by immunoSEQ multiplex PCR; TCRdb stores in-frame clones only, minus some. The table includes 70,000 to 100,000 clones, around 82% detected once. Sequencing was performed on peripheral blood. These receptors all stem from a man aged 45-65 years with active or convalescent COVID-19.

This rearrangement joins TRBV20-1 to TRBJ1-2; D gene uncertain. V was cut by 3 bases and J by 3 bases, with 11 bases left in between. Germline V gene lookup returns CDR1 DFQATT and CDR2 SNEGSKA (reference sequence). This CDR3 contains 13 residues. The CDR3 loop reads CSASSTADYGYTF. The CDR3 bases are TGCAGTGCTAGTAGTACAGCAGACTATGGCTACACCTTC.

J is TRBJ2-7 and V is TRBV7-8, with a possible D match to TRBD1 (5 bases). Between the trimmed V and J ends, which lost 8 bases and 3 bases, there was a span of 14 bases. This CDR3 spans 13 amino acids. From germline, CDR1 is SGHVS and CDR2 FQNEAQ. CDR3 DNA sequence: TGTGCCAGCCAAAGACAGCCCAACTACGAGCAGTACTTC. This sequence encodes CASQRQPNYEQYF.

This chain joins TRBV19 and TRBJ1-2, with unresolved D. V dropped 3 bases and J dropped 3 bases, with 8 bases sitting between them. From germline, CDR1 is LNHDA and CDR2 SQIVND (reference sequence). The CDR3 sequence is 13 residues long. In DNA form, the CDR3 reads TGTGCCAGTAGTATTACGTCGGACTATGGCTACACCTTC. Its translation: CASSITSDYGYTF. The variable domain in full, with the rest retrieved from reference TRBV19 and TRBJ1-2, is DGGITQSPKYLFRKEGQNVTLSCEQNLNHDAMYWYRQDPGQGLRLIYYSQIVNDFQKGDIAEGYSVSREKKESFPLTVTSAQKNPTAFYLCASSITSDYGYTFGSGTRLTVV.

This clone occurred a few times. The chain recombines TRBV5-1 with TRBJ2-1, with 10 bases fitting TRBD1. Looked up from germline, CDR1 is SGHRS and CDR2 is YFSETQ. The CDR3 is made up of 20 amino acids. Unmatched junction bases numbered 24, after V lost 3 bases and J lost 9 bases. DNA for the CDR3: TGCGCCAGCAGCTCGGCCCGGGACAGGGGTGGGGTGGGTCCCGGGGTTGAGCAGTTCTTC. Protein: CASSSARDRGGVGPGVEQFF.

V and J are TRBV18 and TRBJ2-1; no clear D. Germline V gene data show CDR1 as KGHSH and CDR2 as LQKENI. Trimming pared 0 bases from V and 3 bases from J, leaving 6 bases between. This CDR3 comprises 14 residues. The CDR3 DNA sequence: TGTGCCAGCTCACCACCTACTCTCTACAATGAGCAGTTCTTC. Translated: CASSPPTLYNEQFF.

The rearrangement joins TRBV27 to TRBJ2-5, with D maybe TRBD2 (6 bases). This CDR3 is built from 14 residues. V dropped 4 bases and J dropped 1 base, with 10 bases sitting between them. In germline, CDR1 is MNHEY, CDR2 SMNVEV (reference sequence). The CDR3 loop reads CASSWAGSQETQYF. The CDR3 region has the DNA TGTGCCAGCAGTTGGGCGGGGAGCCAAGAGACCCAGTACTTC.

The chain links TRBV7-8 to TRBJ1-3; D unresolved. This CDR3 is 15 amino acids long. V gave up 0 bases and J gave up 0 bases, with 6 bases separating them. Germline-derived CDR1 and CDR2 are SGHVS and FQNEAQ. The chain's CDR3 is CASSLAESSGNTIYF. CDR3 in DNA: TGTGCCAGCAGCTTAGCGGAGAGCTCTGGAAACACCATATATTTT. Full variable domain (remainder filled in from reference TRBV7-8 and TRBJ1-3): GAGVSQSPRYKVAKRGQDVALRCDPISGHVSLFWYQQALGQGPEFLTYFQNEAQLDKSGLPSDRFFAERPEGSVSTLKIQRTQQEDSAVYLCASSLAESSGNTIYFGEGSWLTVV.

V usage is TRBV3-1 (or the pseudogene TRBV3-2) and J usage is TRBJ1-1, with 9 positions matching TRBD1. This CDR3 has 16 amino acids. J lost 1 base, V lost 0 bases, and 3 bases had no gene match. Germline assignment: CDR1 LGHDT and CDR2 YNNKEL (reference sequence). The chain's CDR3 is CASSQEGGQGNTEAFF. CDR3 coding DNA: TGTGCCAGCAGCCAAGAAGGGGGACAGGGGAACACTGAAGCTTTCTTT.

This clone appeared a single time. The chain employs TRBV21-1 and TRBJ1-5. TRBV21-1 is a documented pseudogene. CDR3 length: 16 amino acids. CDR3 sequence reads: CASSKALRGSNQPQHF. The CDR3 DNA reads TGTGCCAGCAGCAAAGCGCTCCGGGGGAGCAATCAGCCCCAGCATTTT.

The sample holds a few counts of this clone. This rearrangement joins TRBV4-1 to TRBJ1-2; D unclear. V was clipped by 2 bases and J by 8 bases, with 6 bases between them. The germline V gene has CDR1 MGHRA and CDR2 YSYEKL. This CDR3 is 11 amino acids long. Written as DNA, the CDR3 is TGCGCCAGCAGCCAATCGGTGGGCTACACCTTC. This gives the protein CASSQSVGYTF.

The CDR3 bases are TGCAGCGTTGCAGGACTAGCGGGGTCAGATACGCAGTATTTT. Protein: CSVAGLAGSDTQYF. The chain carries TRBV29-1 and TRBJ2-3; 12 nucleotides match TRBD2. The V segment lost 4 bases and the J segment 4 bases; nucleotides outside the gene matches: 3. CDR3 length equals 14 residues. CDR1 is SQVTM, CDR2 ANQGSEA, per germline.

This clone has more than one count but fewer than ten. The rearrangement uses TRBV18 and TRBJ2-2; D is uncertain. The CDR3 runs to 13 residues. CDR1 is KGHSH, CDR2 LQKENI, per germline. The V end was cut by 5 bases, the J end by 3 bases, with 7 bases between. The CDR3 region is CASSVRDTGELFF. The CDR3 bases are TGTGCCAGCTCAGTGCGTGACACCGGGGAGCTGTTTTTT. Based on the CDR3 plus reference TRBV18 and TRBJ2-2, the full variable domain is NAGVMQNPRHLVRRRGQEARLRCSPMKGHSHVYWYRQLPEEGLKFMVYLQKENIIDESGMPKERFSAEFPKEGPSILRIQQVVRGDSAAYFCASSVRDTGELFFGEGSRLTVL.

The chain recombines TRBV18 with TRBJ2-1; 13 bases line up with TRBD2. The CDR3 runs to 19 residues. The germline V gene has CDR1 KGHSH and CDR2 LQKENI. Trimming at V came to 0 bases and at J to 0 bases, leaving 5 bases not matched to a gene. The CDR3 bases are TGTGCCAGCTCACCACCGGGACTAGCGGGGTTTAGCTCCTACAATGAGCAGTTCTTC. Translating gives CASSPPGLAGFSSYNEQFF.

The V gene is TRBV7-2, the J gene TRBJ2-7, with TRBD2 matching over 8 bases. CDR3 length equals 16 residues. J was trimmed by 4 bases and V by 1 base; bases with no gene match: 9. Per the germline V gene, CDR1 is SGHTA and CDR2 is FQGNSA. CDR3 sequence: CASSLGASGSRYEQYF. DNA of the CDR3: TGTGCCAGCAGCTTAGGTGCTAGCGGGTCTAGGTACGAGCAGTACTTC.

This clone was recorded a few times. This rearrangement joins TRBV20-1 to TRBJ1-2; unclear D gene. V was cut by 3 bases and J by 2 bases, with 7 bases left in between. The CDR3 consists of 12 residues. CDR1 DFQATT and CDR2 SNEGSKA come from the germline V gene (reference sequence). CDR3 DNA sequence: TGCAGTGCTAGTACTTCAAACTATGGCTACACCTTC. Translated: CSASTSNYGYTF.

The chain employs TRBV12-3 or TRBV12-4 and TRBJ1-1; D not certain. CDR3 size: 13 residues. V was cut by 3 bases and J by 6 bases, with 11 bases left in between. The DNA for the CDR3 is TGTGCCAGCAGTTTGGGAGGGTCCCCTGAAGCTTTCTTT. Its protein product is CASSLGGSPEAFF.

This chain joins TRBV9 and TRBJ2-1, with D perhaps TRBD2 (6 bases). Germline V gene lookup returns CDR1 SGDLS and CDR2 YYNGEE. The CDR3 totals 16 residues. The V end lost 4 bases, the J end lost 6 bases, and 20 bases lay between the germline ends. This CDR3 reads CASSFLNTGLANEQFF. In DNA form, the CDR3 reads TGTGCCAGCAGCTTCCTTAATACGGGACTCGCCAATGAGCAGTTCTTC.

The chain links TRBV28 to TRBJ1-2, with 7 bases matching TRBD1. With V trimmed by 8 bases and J by 3 bases, 3 bases remained unmatched. This CDR3 spans 12 amino acids. Germline CDR1 MDHEN, CDR2 SYDVKM. CDR3 nucleotide sequence: TGTGCCAGCCGAACAGGGGACTATGGCTACACCTTC. Translated, it gives CASRTGDYGYTF.

The V and J genes are TRBV10-2 and TRBJ2-7; D possibly corresponds to TRBD2 (6 bases). V lost 11 bases to trimming and J lost 7 bases, with 24 bases between them. Germline CDR1 and CDR2: WSHSY and SAAADI. CDR3 length equals 14 residues. The CDR3: CASQGSGQLREQYV. The CDR3 DNA follows: TGCGCCTCCCAGGGTAGCGGACAACTAAGGGAGCAGTACGTC.

This clone was recorded only once. The chain recombines TRBV9 with TRBJ1-2, with no clear D. This CDR3 has 14 amino acids. Germline V lookup: CDR1 SGDLS, CDR2 YYNGEE. V dropped 0 bases and J dropped 1 base, with 7 bases sitting between them. CDR3 amino acids: CASSVENNNYGYTF. CDR3 nucleotide sequence: TGTGCCAGCAGCGTAGAGAACAATAACTATGGCTACACCTTC.

The sample holds a few counts of this clone. The chain uses TRBV10-3 and TRBJ2-1; D not certain. The germline V gene has CDR1 ENHRY and CDR2 SYGVKD. The V end lost 0 bases, the J end lost 8 bases, and 2 bases lay between the germline ends. The CDR3 is 11 residues long. CDR3 residues: CAISESDEQFF. The DNA of the CDR3 is TGTGCCATCAGTGAGTCCGATGAGCAGTTCTTC.

The rearrangement joins TRBV7-9 to TRBJ2-2; weak D call: TRBD2 (5 bases). V was trimmed by 5 bases and J by 4 bases, leaving 14 bases between them. The CDR3 extends over 15 amino acids. The germline V gene encodes CDR1 SEHNR and CDR2 FQNEAQ (reference sequence). The CDR3, as DNA: TGTGCCAGCAGCCTAACCGGGGTGGGCACCGGGGAGCTGTTTTTT. Translated: CASSLTGVGTGELFF.

The J gene is TRBJ2-5, the V gene TRBV5-1, with TRBD2 identical over 9 bases. Germline assignment: CDR1 SGHRS and CDR2 YFSETQ. This CDR3 spans 13 amino acids. The junction had 1 base not matched to a gene; V was cut back by 4 bases and J by 3 bases. The CDR3 region is CASSGGGEETQYF. CDR3 DNA sequence: TGCGCCAGCAGCGGCGGGGGGGAAGAGACCCAGTACTTC.

The rearrangement links TRBV30 to TRBJ1-5, with TRBD1 identical over 8 bases. This CDR3 is 15 amino acids long. The V gene's germline CDR1 is GTSNPN and CDR2 SVGIG (reference sequence). The trim removed 3 bases at V and 4 bases at J, leaving 8 bases unmatched. Here the CDR3 DNA reads TGTGCCTGGAGCGCGACAGGGGAGAGGAATCAGCCCCAGCATTTT. Translating gives CAWSATGERNQPQHF.

The V gene is TRBV7-9, the J gene TRBJ2-2; D unclear. The CDR3 is 13 residues long. The germline CDR1 and CDR2 sequences are SEHNR and FQNEAQ (reference sequence). V was pared by 4 bases and J by 2 bases, with 5 bases between. In DNA, the CDR3 is TGTGCCAGCAGCTCCCCAAACACCGGGGAGCTGTTTTTT. Protein: CASSSPNTGELFF.

V gene TRBV5-1 combines with J gene TRBJ2-2; 7 bases are shared with TRBD1. The germline CDR1 and CDR2 sequences are SGHRS and YFSETQ. The V segment lost 2 bases and the J segment 5 bases; nucleotides outside the gene matches: 6. The CDR3 extends over 15 amino acids. CDR3 protein: CASSFGQEVTGELFF. CDR3 in DNA: TGCGCCAGCAGCTTTGGACAGGAGGTGACCGGGGAGCTGTTTTTT. The variable domain in full, completed from reference TRBV5-1 and TRBJ2-2, reads KAGVTQTPRYLIKTRGQQVTLSCSPISGHRSVSWYQQTPGQGLQFLFEYFSETQRNKGNFPGRFSGRQFSNSRSEMNVSTLELGDSALYLCASSFGQEVTGELFFGEGSRLTVL.

The rearrangement uses TRBV6-6 and TRBJ1-4; a possible D gene is TRBD1 (5 bases). This CDR3 comprises 13 residues. Trimming left V 6 bases short and J 8 bases short, with 13 bases between. CDR1 is MNHNY, CDR2 SVGAGI, per germline (reference sequence). CDR3 in amino acids: CASRGQGSEKLFF. The DNA of the CDR3 is TGTGCCAGCAGGGGTCAGGGATCAGAAAAACTGTTTTTT.

This chain links TRBV10-1 with TRBJ1-1; 10 nucleotides match TRBD1. The CDR3 consists of 14 residues. Germline V gene lookup returns CDR1 WNHNN and CDR2 SYGVQD (reference sequence). Trimming took 6 bases from V and 5 from J; bases not matched to a gene: 6. The CDR3 protein is CASSLGQGGTEAFF. Written as DNA, the CDR3 is TGCGCCAGCAGCCTTGGACAGGGGGGGACTGAAGCTTTCTTT.